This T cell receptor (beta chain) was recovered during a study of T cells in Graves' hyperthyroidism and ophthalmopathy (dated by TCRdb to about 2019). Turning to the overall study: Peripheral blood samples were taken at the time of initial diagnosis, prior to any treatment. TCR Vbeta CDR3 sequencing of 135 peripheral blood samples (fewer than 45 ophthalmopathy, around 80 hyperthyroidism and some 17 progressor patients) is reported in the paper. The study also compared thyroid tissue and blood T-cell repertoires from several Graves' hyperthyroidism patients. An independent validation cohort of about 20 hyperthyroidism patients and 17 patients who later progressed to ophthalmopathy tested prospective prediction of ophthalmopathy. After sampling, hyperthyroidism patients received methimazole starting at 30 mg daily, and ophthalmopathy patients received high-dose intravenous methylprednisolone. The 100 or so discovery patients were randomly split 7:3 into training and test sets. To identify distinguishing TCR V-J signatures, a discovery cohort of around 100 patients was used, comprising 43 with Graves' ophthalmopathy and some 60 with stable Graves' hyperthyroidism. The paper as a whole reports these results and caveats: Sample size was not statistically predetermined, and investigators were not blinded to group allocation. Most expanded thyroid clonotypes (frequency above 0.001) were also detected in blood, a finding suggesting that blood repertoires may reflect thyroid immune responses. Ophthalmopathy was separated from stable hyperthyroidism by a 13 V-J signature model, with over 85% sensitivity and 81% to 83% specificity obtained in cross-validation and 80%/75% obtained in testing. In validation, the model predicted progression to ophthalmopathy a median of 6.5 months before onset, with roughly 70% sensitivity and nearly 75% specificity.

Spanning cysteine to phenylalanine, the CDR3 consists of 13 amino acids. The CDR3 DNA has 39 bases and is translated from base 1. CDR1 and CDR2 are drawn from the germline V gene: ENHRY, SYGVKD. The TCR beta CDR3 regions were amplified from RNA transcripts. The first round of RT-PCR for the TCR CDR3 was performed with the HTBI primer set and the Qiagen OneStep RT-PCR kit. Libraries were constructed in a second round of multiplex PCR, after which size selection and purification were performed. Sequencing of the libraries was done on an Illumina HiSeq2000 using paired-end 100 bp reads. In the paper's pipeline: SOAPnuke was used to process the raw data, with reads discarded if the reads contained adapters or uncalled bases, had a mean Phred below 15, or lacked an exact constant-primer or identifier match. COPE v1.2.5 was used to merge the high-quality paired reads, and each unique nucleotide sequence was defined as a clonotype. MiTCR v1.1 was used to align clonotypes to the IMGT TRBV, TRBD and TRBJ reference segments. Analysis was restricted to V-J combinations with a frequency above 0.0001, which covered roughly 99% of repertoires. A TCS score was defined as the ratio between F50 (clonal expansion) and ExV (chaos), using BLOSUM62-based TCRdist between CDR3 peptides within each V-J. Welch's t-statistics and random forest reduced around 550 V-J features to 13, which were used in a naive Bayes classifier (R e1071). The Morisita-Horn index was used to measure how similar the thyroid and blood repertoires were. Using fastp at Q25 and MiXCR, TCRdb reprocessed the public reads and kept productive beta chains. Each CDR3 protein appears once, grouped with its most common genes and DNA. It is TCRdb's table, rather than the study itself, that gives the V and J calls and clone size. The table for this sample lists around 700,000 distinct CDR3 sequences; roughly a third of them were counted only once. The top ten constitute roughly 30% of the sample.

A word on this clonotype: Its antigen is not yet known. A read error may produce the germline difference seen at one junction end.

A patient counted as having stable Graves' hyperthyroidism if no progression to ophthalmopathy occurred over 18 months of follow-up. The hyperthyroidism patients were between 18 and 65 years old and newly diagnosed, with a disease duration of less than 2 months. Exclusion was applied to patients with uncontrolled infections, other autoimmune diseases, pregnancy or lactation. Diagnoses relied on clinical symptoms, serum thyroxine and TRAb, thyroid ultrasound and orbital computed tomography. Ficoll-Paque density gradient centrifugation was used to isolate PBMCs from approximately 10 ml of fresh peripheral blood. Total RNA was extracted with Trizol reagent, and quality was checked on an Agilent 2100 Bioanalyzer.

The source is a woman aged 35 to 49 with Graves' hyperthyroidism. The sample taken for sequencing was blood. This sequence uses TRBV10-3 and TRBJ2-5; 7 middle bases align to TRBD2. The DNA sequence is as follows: TGTGCCAGCAGTTTCAAGCGGGGAGGGGTTCAGTACTTC. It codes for CASSFKRGGVQYF.